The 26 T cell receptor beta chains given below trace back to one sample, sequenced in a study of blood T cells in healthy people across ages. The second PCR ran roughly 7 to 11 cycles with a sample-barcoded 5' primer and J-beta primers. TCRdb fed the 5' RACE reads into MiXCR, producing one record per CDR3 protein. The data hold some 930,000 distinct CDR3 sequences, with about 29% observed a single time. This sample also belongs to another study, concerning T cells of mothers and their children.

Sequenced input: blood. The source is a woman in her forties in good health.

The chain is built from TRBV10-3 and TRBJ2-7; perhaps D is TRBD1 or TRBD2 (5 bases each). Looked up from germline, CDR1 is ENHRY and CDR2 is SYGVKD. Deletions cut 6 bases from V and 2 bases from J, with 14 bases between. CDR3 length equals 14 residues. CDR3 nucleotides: TGTGCCATCAGCACCGGGACGTTGACCTACGAGCAGTACTTC. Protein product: CAISTGTLTYEQYF.

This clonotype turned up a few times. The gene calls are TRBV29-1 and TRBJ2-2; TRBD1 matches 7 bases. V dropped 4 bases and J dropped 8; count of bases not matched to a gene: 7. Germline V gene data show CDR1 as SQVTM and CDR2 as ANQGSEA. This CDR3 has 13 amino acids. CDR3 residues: CSVVGQAGGELFF. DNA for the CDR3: TGCAGCGTTGTAGGACAGGCAGGAGGGGAGCTGTTTTTT.

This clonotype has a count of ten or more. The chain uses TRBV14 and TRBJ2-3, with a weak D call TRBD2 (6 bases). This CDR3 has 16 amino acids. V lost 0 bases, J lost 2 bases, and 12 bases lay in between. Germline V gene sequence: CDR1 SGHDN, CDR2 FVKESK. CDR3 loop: CASSQENGGITDTQYF. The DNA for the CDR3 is TGTGCCAGCAGCCAAGAGAACGGGGGAATCACAGATACGCAGTATTTT.

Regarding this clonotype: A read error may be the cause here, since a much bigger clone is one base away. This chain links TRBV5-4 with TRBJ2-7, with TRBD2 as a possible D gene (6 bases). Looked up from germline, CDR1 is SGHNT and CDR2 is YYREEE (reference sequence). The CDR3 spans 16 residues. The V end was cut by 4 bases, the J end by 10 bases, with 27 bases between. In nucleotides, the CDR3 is TGTGCCAGCAGCGGGGGGACCCCATCCCTTCAAGAGGCCCAGTACTTC. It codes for CASSGGTPSLQEAQYF.

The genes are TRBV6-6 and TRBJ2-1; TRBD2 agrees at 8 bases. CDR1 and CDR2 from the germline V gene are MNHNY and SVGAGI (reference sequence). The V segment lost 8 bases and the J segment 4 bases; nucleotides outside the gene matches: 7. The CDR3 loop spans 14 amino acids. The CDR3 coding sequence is TGTGCCAGCCTGTCAGCGGGGGCTTACAATGAGCAGTTCTTC. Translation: CASLSAGAYNEQFF.

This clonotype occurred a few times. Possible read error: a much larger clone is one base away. CDR3 residues: CACSLVAGGRNEQFF. The CDR3 DNA follows: TGTGCCTGCAGCTTAGTGGCGGGGGGGCGGAATGAGCAGTTCTTC. The genes are TRBV7-2 and TRBJ2-1, with TRBD2 identical over 9 bases. This CDR3 spans 15 amino acids. Per the germline V gene, CDR1 is SGHTA and CDR2 is FQGNSA.

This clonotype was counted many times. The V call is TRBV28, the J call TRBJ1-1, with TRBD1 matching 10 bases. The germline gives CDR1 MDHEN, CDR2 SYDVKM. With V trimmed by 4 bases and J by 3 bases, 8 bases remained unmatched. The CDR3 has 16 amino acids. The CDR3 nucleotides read TGTGCCAGCAGTTCTGTCCCTGGGACAGGGGACACTGAAGCTTTCTTT. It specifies CASSSVPGTGDTEAFF.

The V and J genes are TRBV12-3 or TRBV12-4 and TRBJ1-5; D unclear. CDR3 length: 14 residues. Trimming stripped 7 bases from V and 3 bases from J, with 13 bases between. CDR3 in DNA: TGTGCCAGCACAGCCACAACCTTCAATCAGCCCCAGCATTTT. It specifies CASTATTFNQPQHF.

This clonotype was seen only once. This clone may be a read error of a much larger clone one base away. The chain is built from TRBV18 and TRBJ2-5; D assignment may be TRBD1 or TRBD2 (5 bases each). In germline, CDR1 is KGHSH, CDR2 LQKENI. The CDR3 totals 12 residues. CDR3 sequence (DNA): TGTGCCAGCTCACAACGAGGGGAGACCCAGTGCTTC. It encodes CASSQRGETQCF.

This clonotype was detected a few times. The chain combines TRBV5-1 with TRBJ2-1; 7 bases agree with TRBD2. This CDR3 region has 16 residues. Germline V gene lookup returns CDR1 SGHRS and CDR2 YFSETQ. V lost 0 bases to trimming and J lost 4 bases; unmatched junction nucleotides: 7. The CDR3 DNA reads TGCGCCAGCAGCTTGGCTTCCGGGGGGAAGTACAATGAGCAGTTCTTC. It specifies CASSLASGGKYNEQFF. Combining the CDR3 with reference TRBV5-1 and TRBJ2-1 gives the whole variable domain KAGVTQTPRYLIKTRGQQVTLSCSPISGHRSVSWYQQTPGQGLQFLFEYFSETQRNKGNFPGRFSGRQFSNSRSEMNVSTLELGDSALYLCASSLASGGKYNEQFFGPGTRLTVL.

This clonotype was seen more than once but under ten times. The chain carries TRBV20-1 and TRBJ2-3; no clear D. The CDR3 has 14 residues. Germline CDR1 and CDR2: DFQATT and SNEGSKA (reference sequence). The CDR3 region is CSVKRQASTDTQYF. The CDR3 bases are TGCAGCGTCAAAAGGCAGGCGAGCACAGATACGCAGTATTTT.

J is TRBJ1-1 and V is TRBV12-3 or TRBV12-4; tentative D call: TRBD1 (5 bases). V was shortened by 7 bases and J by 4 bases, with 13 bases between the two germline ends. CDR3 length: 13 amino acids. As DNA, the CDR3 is TGTGCCAGCACCAACTCGGGGGGCACTGAAGCTTTCTTT. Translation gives CASTNSGGTEAFF.

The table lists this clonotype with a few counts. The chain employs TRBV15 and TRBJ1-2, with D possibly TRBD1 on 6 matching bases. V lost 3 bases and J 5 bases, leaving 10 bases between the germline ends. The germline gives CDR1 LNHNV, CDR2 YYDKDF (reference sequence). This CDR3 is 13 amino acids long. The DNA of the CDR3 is TGTGCCACCAGCAGCTCCACAGGGTATGGCTACACCTTC. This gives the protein CATSSSTGYGYTF.

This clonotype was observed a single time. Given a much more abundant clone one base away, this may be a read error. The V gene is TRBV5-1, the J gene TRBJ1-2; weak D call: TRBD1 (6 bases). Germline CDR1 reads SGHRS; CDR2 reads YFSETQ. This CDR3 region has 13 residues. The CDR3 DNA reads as TGCGCCAGCAGCGTCAACAGGGCCTATGACTACACCTTC. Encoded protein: CASSVNRAYDYTF.

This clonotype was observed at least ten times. CDR3: CASSPRRGDGYTF. The CDR3 region has the DNA TGTGCCAGCAGCCCCCGTAGGGGTGATGGCTACACCTTC. The V gene is TRBV12-3 or TRBV12-4, the J gene TRBJ1-2, with D perhaps matching TRBD1 (5 bases). This CDR3 contains 13 residues. V was pared by 6 bases and J by 6 bases, with 14 bases between.

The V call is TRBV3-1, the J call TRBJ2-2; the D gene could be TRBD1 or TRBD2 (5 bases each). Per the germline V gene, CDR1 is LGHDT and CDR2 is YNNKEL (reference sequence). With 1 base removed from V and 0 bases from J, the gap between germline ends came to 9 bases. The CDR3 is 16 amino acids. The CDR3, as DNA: TGTGCCAGCAGCCAAGGGTGGGGGACGAACACCGGGGAGCTGTTTTTT. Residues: CASSQGWGTNTGELFF.

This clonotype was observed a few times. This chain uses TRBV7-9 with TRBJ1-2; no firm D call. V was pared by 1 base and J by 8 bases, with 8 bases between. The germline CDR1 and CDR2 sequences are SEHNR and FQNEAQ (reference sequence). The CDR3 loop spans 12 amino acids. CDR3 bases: TGTGCCAGCAGCTTAGTCAATGAAGGCTACACCTTC. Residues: CASSLVNEGYTF.

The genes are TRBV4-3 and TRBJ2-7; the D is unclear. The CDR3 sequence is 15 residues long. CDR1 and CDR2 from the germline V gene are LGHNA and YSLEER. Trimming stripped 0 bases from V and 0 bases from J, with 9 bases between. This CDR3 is CASSQESGFSYEQYF. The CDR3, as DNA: TGCGCCAGCAGCCAAGAGTCCGGGTTCTCCTACGAGCAGTACTTC.

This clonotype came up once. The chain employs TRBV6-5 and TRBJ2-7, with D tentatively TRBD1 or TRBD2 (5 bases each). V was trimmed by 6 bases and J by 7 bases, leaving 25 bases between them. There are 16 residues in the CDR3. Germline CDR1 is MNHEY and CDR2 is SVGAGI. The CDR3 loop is CASSQRAGTTGGEQYF. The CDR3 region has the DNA TGTGCCAGCAGCCAACGCGCCGGGACGACGGGCGGGGAGCAGTACTTC.

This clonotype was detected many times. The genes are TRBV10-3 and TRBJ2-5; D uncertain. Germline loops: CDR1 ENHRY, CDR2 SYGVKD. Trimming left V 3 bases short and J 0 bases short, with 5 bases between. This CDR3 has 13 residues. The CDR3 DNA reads TGTGCCATCAGTGAATCGTACCAAGAGACCCAGTACTTC. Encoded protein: CAISESYQETQYF.

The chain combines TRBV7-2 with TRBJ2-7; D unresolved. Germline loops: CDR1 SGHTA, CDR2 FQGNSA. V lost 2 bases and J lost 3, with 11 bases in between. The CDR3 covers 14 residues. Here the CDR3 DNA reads TGTGCCAGCAGCTTAAGCCAGGACCGCTACGAGCAGTACTTC. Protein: CASSLSQDRYEQYF. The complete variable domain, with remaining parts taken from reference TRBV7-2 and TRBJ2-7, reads GAGVSQSPSNKVTEKGKDVELRCDPISGHTALYWYRQSLGQGLEFLIYFQGNSAPDKSGLPSDRFSAERTGGSVSTLTIQRTQQEDSAVYLCASSLSQDRYEQYFGPGTRLTVT.

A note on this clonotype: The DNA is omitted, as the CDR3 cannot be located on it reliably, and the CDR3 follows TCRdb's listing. CDR3 loop: CSARDFRGTEAFF. The V gene is TRBV20-1, the J gene TRBJ1-1. The germline CDR1 and CDR2 sequences are DFQATT and SNEGSKA (reference sequence). A total of 13 residues make up the CDR3, ends included.

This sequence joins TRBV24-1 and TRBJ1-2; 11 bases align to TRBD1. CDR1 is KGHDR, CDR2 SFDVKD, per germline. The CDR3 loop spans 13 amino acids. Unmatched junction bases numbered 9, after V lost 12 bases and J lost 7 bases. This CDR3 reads CAAMDRGLSGYTF. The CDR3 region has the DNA TGTGCCGCCATGGACAGGGGGCTAAGTGGCTACACCTTC.

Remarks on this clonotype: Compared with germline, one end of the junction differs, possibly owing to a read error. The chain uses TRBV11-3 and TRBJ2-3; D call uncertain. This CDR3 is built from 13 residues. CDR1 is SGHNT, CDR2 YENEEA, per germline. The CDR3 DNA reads TGTGTCAGCAGCTTTTGGAGCACAGATACGCAGTATTTT. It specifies CVSSFWSTDTQYF. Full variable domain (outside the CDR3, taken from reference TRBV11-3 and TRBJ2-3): EAGVVQSPRYKIIEKKQPVAFWCNPISGHNTLYWYLQNLGQGPELLIRYENEEAVDDSQLPKDRFSAERLKGVDSTLKIQPAELGDSAVYLCVSSFWSTDTQYFGPGTRLTVL.

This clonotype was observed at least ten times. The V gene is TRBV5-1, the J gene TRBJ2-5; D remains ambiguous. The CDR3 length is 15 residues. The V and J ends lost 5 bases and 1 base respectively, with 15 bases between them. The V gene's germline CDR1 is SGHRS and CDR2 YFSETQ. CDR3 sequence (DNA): TGCGCCAGCAGTCGAGTAGCAGCTCTCCAAGAGACCCAGTACTTC. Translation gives CASSRVAALQETQYF.

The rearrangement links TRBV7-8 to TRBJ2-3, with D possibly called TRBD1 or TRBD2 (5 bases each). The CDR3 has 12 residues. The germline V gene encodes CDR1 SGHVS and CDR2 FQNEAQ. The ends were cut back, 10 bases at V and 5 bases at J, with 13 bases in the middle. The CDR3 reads CATGQGLDTQYF. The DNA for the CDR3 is TGTGCCACGGGGCAGGGTTTAGATACGCAGTATTTT. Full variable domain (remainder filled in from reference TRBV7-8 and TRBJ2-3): GAGVSQSPRYKVAKRGQDVALRCDPISGHVSLFWYQQALGQGPEFLTYFQNEAQLDKSGLPSDRFFAERPEGSVSTLKIQRTQQEDSAVYLCATGQGLDTQYFGPGTRLTVL.